The table lists the clone carrying this T cell receptor beta chain with a few counts. The data were taken from a study of T-cell memory formation after mild COVID-19. UMIs and sample barcodes were carried by the TCR alpha and TCR beta cDNA libraries that 5'RACE produced using constant-segment primers. From the 5' RACE reads, TCRdb called clonotypes with MiXCR, one entry per CDR3 protein. The table records 170,000 or so distinct CDR3 sequences, about a fifth of them present only once. Trimming stripped 6 bases from V and 5 bases from J, with 20 bases between. Germline CDR1 is SGHRS and CDR2 is YFSETQ. The CDR3 spans 15 residues.

This chain uses TRBV5-1 with TRBJ2-5, with D perhaps matching TRBD1 or TRBD2 (6 bases each). The sequencing input was PBMCs or a T cell subset sorted from them (not recorded which). This sequence originates from an adult woman who had mild COVID-19 (a few samples of this study predate the infection). Cell type and time point are not known. The CDR3, as DNA: TGCGCCAGCAAAAGTGCGGAGGGGGTCGAGGAGACCCAGTACTTC. Translating it yields CASKSAEGVEETQYF.